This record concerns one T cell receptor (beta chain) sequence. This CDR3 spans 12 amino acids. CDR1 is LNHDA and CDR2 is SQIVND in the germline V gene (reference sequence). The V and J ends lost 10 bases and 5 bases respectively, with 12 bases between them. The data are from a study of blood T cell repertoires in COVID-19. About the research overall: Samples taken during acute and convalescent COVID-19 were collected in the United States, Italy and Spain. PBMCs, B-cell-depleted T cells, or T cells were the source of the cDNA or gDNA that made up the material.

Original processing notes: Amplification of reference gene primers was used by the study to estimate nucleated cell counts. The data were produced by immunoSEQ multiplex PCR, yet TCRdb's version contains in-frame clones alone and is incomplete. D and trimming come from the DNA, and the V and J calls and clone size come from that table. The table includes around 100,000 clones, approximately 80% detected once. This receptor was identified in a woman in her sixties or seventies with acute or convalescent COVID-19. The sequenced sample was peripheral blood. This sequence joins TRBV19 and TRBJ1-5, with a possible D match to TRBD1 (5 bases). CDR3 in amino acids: CATEEGDQPQHF. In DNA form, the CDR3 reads TGTGCCACCGAAGAAGGGGATCAGCCCCAGCATTTT. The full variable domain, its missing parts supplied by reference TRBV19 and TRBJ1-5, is DGGITQSPKYLFRKEGQNVTLSCEQNLNHDAMYWYRQDPGQGLRLIYYSQIVNDFQKGDIAEGYSVSREKKESFPLTVTSAQKNPTAFYLCATEEGDQPQHFGDGTRLSIL.